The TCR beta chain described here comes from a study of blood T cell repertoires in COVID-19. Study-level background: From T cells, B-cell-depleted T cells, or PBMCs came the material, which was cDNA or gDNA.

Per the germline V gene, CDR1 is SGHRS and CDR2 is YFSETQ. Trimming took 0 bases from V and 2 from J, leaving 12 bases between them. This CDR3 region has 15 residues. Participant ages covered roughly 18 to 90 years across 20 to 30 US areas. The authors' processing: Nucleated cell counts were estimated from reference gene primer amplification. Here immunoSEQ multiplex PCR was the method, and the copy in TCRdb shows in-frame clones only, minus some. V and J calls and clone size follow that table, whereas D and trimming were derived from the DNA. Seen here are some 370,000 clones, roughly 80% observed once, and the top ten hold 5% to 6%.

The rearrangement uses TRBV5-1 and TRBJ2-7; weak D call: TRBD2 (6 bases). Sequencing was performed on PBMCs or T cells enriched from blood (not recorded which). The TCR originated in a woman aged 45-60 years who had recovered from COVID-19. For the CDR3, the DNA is TGCGCCAGCAGCTTGGGCGGGAACCTAGCCTACGAGCAGTACTTC. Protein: CASSLGGNLAYEQYF. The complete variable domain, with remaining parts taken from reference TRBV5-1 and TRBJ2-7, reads KAGVTQTPRYLIKTRGQQVTLSCSPISGHRSVSWYQQTPGQGLQFLFEYFSETQRNKGNFPGRFSGRQFSNSRSEMNVSTLELGDSALYLCASSLGGNLAYEQYFGPGTRLTVT.